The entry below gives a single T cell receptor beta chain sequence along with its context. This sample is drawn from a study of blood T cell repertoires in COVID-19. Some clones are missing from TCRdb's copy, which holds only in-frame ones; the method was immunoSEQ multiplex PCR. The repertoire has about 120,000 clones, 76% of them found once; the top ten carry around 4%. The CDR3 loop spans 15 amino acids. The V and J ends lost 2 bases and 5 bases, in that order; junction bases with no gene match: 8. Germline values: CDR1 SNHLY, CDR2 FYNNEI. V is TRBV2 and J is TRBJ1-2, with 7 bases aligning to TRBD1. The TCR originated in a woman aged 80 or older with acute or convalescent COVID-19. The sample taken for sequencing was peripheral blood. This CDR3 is CASSETRGIGYGYTF. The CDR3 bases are TGTGCCAGCAGTGAAACCAGGGGGATAGGTTATGGCTACACCTTC.